These 26 T cell receptor beta chains were all obtained from the same sample, sequenced in a study of OX40 agonist ivuxolimab in advanced cancers. Produced via immunoSEQ multiplex PCR; TCRdb's table is partial and in-frame only. The sample comprises approximately 89,000 clones, roughly 84% of which are singletons, and 0.31% rests with the top ten. This specimen was CD4+ or CD8+ T cells sorted from blood, taken in a trial of the OX40 agonist ivuxolimab. The receptors were gathered from an adult with an advanced solid tumor such as melanoma, head and neck, liver or kidney cancer.

This chain uses TRBV5-4 with TRBJ2-3, with 9 bases matching TRBD1. This CDR3 spans 15 amino acids. Germline V lookup: CDR1 SGHNT, CDR2 YYREEE (reference sequence). The V and J ends lost 4 bases and 4 bases, in that order; junction bases with no gene match: 7. The CDR3 sequence: CASSVDRGSADTQYF. Written as DNA, the CDR3 is TGTGCCAGCAGCGTAGACAGGGGGTCGGCAGATACGCAGTATTTT.

This clone appeared once. The chain recombines TRBV10-2 with TRBJ1-5, with 8 bases lining up with TRBD1. Germline values: CDR1 WSHSY, CDR2 SAAADI. The trim removed 7 bases at V and 3 bases at J, leaving 2 bases unmatched. This CDR3 spans 13 amino acids. The CDR3 protein is CASTGQVNQPQHF. The CDR3 region has the DNA TGCGCCAGCACGGGACAGGTCAATCAGCCCCAGCATTTT.

The V gene is TRBV5-1, the J gene TRBJ1-1; tentative D call: TRBD1 (5 bases). Per germline, CDR1 SGHRS and CDR2 YFSETQ. V was shortened by 5 bases and J by 4 bases, with 24 bases between the two germline ends. The CDR3 covers 17 residues. The CDR3 here is CASSSPGRTSLGTEAFF. The CDR3 bases are TGCGCCAGCAGTTCTCCGGGACGGACGTCACTGGGCACTGAAGCTTTCTTT.

This chain joins TRBV4-1 and TRBJ2-3; 7 bases align to TRBD1. The CDR3 loop spans 14 amino acids. The V segment lost 2 bases and the J segment 4 bases; nucleotides outside the gene matches: 3. Germline V CDR1 and CDR2: MGHRA, YSYEKL. The CDR3 DNA follows: TGCGCCAGCAGCCAACGGGACAGATCAGATACGCAGTATTTT. It codes for CASSQRDRSDTQYF.

The chain is built from TRBV5-1 and TRBJ1-1; D is uncertain. The germline V and J ends were trimmed by 6 bases and 3 bases, with 18 bases remaining between them. Germline-derived CDR1 and CDR2 are SGHRS and YFSETQ. This CDR3 is built from 15 residues. DNA for the CDR3: TGCGCCAGCACCGCGGATGGGGTTGTCTACACTGAAGCTTTCTTT. This encodes CASTADGVVYTEAFF.

The chain links TRBV11-2 to TRBJ2-3; 8 bases agree with TRBD2. V shed 8 bases and J 1 base; nucleotides not matched to a gene: 2. The CDR3 consists of 13 residues. The V gene's germline CDR1 is SGHAT and CDR2 FQNNGV. The CDR3 DNA sequence: TGTGCCAGCCTGCGGGGGGGCACAGATACGCAGTATTTT. Its protein product is CASLRGGTDTQYF.

The V and J genes are TRBV4-2 and TRBJ1-5; TRBD1 might be the D (6 bases). The CDR3 covers 17 residues. CDR1 and CDR2 from the germline V gene are LGHNA and YNFKEQ. Trimming pared 4 bases from V and 0 bases from J, leaving 16 bases between. CDR3 protein: CASSRRTDLYSNQPQHF. DNA of the CDR3: TGTGCCAGCAGCCGCCGGACAGACTTGTATAGCAATCAGCCCCAGCATTTT.

This clone was observed a single time. The gene calls are TRBV28 and TRBJ2-7, with unresolved D. V was trimmed by 7 bases and J by 6 bases, leaving 16 bases between them. This CDR3 comprises 13 residues. Per germline, CDR1 MDHEN and CDR2 SYDVKM. The CDR3 loop reads CASTEPSRREQYF. The CDR3, as DNA: TGTGCCAGCACCGAACCCTCGAGGCGCGAGCAGTACTTC. Looking up the rest from reference TRBV28 and TRBJ2-7 gives the full variable domain: DVKVTQSSRYLVKRTGEKVFLECVQDMDHENMFWYRQDPGLGLRLIYFSYDVKMKEKGDIPEGYSVSREKKERFSLILESASTNQTSMYLCASTEPSRREQYFGPGTRLTVT.

Remarks on this clone: This sample also contains other DNA sequences that code for the same CDR3. The CDR3 DNA reads as TGTGCCTGGAGGGGGGACAGGGGCTACAATGAGCAGTTCTTC. It codes for CAWRGDRGYNEQFF. The rearrangement uses TRBV30 and TRBJ2-1; TRBD1 aligns across 10 bases. The V and J ends lost 3 bases and 3 bases, in that order; junction bases with no gene match: 2. CDR3 length equals 14 residues. CDR1 is GTSNPN and CDR2 is SVGIG in the germline V gene (reference sequence).

The rearrangement joins TRBV13 to TRBJ2-3, with a possible D match to TRBD2 (5 bases). The CDR3 is 13 amino acids. The V gene's germline CDR1 is PRHDT and CDR2 FYEKMQ (reference sequence). With 2 bases removed from V and 4 bases from J, the gap between germline ends came to 7 bases. The CDR3 reads CASSLSGADTQYF. The CDR3 nucleotides are TGTGCCAGCAGCTTATCCGGGGCAGATACGCAGTATTTT.

CDR3: CASSERSYNSPLHF. The CDR3 DNA sequence: TGTGCCAGCAGTGAACGGTCATATAATTCACCCCTCCACTTT. The V call is TRBV6-1, the J call TRBJ1-6, with D hard to call. Germline V gives CDR1 MNHNS, CDR2 SASEGT. Deletions cut 2 bases from V and 4 bases from J, with 6 bases between. This CDR3 region has 14 residues.

The chain joins TRBV5-1 to TRBJ2-7; 8 positions match TRBD2. CDR3 length: 17 residues. With 4 bases clipped from V and 3 bases from J, the junction kept 15 bases outside the gene matches. Germline CDR1 is SGHRS and CDR2 is YFSETQ. CDR3 DNA: TGCGCCAGCAGCCCGGCCGGGGGGGTGGGGGCGCTCTACGAGCAGTACTTC. This sequence encodes CASSPAGGVGALYEQYF.

This chain links TRBV5-1 with TRBJ1-6, with 10 bases matching TRBD1. Germline trimming cut 0 bases from V and 9 bases from J; bases unmatched to any gene: 3. From germline, CDR1 is SGHRS and CDR2 YFSETQ. This CDR3 contains 15 residues. DNA of the CDR3: TGCGCCAGCAGCTTGGCTGGGACAGGGGCTTCACCCCTCCACTTT. Its translation is CASSLAGTGASPLHF.

The chain recombines TRBV14 with TRBJ1-1; no clear D. V lost 0 bases and J 5 bases, leaving 28 bases between the germline ends. The CDR3 is 20 amino acids. CDR1 is SGHDN and CDR2 is FVKESK in the germline V gene. Written as DNA, the CDR3 is TGTGCCAGCAGCCAAGAGGGATTTCGCGCGAGTCTTGGAAGGTGGACTGAAGCTTTCTTT. Translation: CASSQEGFRASLGRWTEAFF.

The chain is built from TRBV4-2 and TRBJ1-2; the D gene is possibly TRBD1 (5 bases). CDR3 length: 17 residues. Trimming pared 0 bases from V and 4 bases from J, leaving 18 bases between. Germline CDR1 LGHNA, CDR2 YNFKEQ. The CDR3 here is CASSQERGEGNFYGYTF. The CDR3 nucleotides are TGTGCCAGCAGCCAAGAGAGGGGCGAGGGGAATTTCTATGGCTACACCTTC.

The chain links TRBV11-2 to TRBJ1-1; D is unresolved. The V gene's germline CDR1 is SGHAT and CDR2 FQNNGV. The V and J ends lost 2 bases and 1 base respectively, with 5 bases between them. This CDR3 comprises 13 residues. The chain's CDR3 is CASSLRTNTEAFF. The CDR3 region has the DNA TGTGCCAGCAGCTTACGAACGAACACTGAAGCTTTCTTT.

The sample holds one count of this clone. The chain has TRBV4-1 and TRBJ2-3; D gene unclear. Germline V gene lookup returns CDR1 MGHRA and CDR2 YSYEKL. Deletions cut 0 bases from V and 0 bases from J, with 10 bases between. The CDR3 is 16 amino acids. CDR3 DNA: TGCGCCAGCAGCCAAGAGCAGCCCCCTAGCACAGATACGCAGTATTTT. It yields the protein CASSQEQPPSTDTQYF.

The chain carries TRBV12-5 and TRBJ2-5; D is tentatively TRBD1 or TRBD2 (5 bases each). Per the germline V gene, CDR1 is LGHNT and CDR2 is FRNRAP. V was pared by 6 bases and J by 5 bases, with 19 bases between. This CDR3 is built from 15 residues. CDR3: CASGRTTRGGETQYF. The CDR3 nucleotides read TGTGCTAGTGGGAGAACCACAAGGGGCGGGGAGACCCAGTACTTC.

This rearrangement joins TRBV14 to TRBJ2-1; D gene unclear. This CDR3 comprises 17 residues. CDR1 is SGHDN, CDR2 FVKESK, per germline. V was cut by 5 bases and J by 4 bases, with 21 bases left in between. CDR3 in DNA: TGTGCCAGCAGCTTCGTGACCCCCAGACATTCGTACAATGAGCAGTTCTTC. This gives the protein CASSFVTPRHSYNEQFF.

This chain uses TRBV19 with TRBJ1-1; unclear D gene. The germline V gene encodes CDR1 LNHDA and CDR2 SQIVND (reference sequence). V lost 0 bases to trimming and J lost 1 base, with 3 bases between them. This CDR3 is 13 amino acids long. DNA of the CDR3: TGTGCCAGTAGTATAGATACGAACACTGAAGCTTTCTTT. Its translation: CASSIDTNTEAFF.

V is TRBV18 and J is TRBJ2-5; D is unclear. Germline V gives CDR1 KGHSH, CDR2 LQKENI. This CDR3 is built from 12 residues. With 3 bases removed from V and 5 bases from J, the gap between germline ends came to 7 bases. DNA for the CDR3: TGTGCCAGCTCACCCCTGGGCGAGACCCAGTACTTC. Protein: CASSPLGETQYF.

For this clone: The same CDR3 also results from other DNA sequences found in this sample. V and J are TRBV5-1 and TRBJ1-1; 8 nucleotides agree with TRBD1. Germline V lookup: CDR1 SGHRS, CDR2 YFSETQ. The CDR3 covers 13 residues. V lost 4 bases and J lost 5; bases outside the gene matches: 4. The CDR3 bases are TGCGCCAGCAGCCCTGGACAGGGAACTGAAGCTTTCTTT. Amino acids: CASSPGQGTEAFF.

The chain uses TRBV15 and TRBJ2-3, with 8 bases fitting TRBD1. Germline loops: CDR1 LNHNV, CDR2 YYDKDF (reference sequence). The V segment lost 0 bases and the J segment 3 bases; nucleotides outside the gene matches: 5. This CDR3 has 16 amino acids. CDR3 amino acids: CATSRDGGTGTDTQYF. The CDR3 region has the DNA TGTGCCACCAGCAGAGATGGGGGGACAGGTACAGATACGCAGTATTTT. Drawing the rest from reference TRBV15 and TRBJ2-3, the complete variable domain is DAMVIQNPRYQVTQFGKPVTLSCSQTLNHNVMYWYQQKSSQAPKLLFHYYDKDFNNEADTPDNFQSRRPNTSFCFLDIRSPGLGDTAMYLCATSRDGGTGTDTQYFGPGTRLTVL.

V usage is TRBV10-3 and J usage is TRBJ2-7, with 7 bases that match TRBD1. With 6 bases clipped from V and 5 bases from J, the junction kept 7 bases outside the gene matches. This CDR3 has 13 residues. Looked up from germline, CDR1 is ENHRY and CDR2 is SYGVKD. For the CDR3, the DNA is TGTGCCATCAGGACAGGGTTAGGCGACGAGCAGTACTTC. Translation: CAIRTGLGDEQYF.

J is TRBJ1-1 and V is TRBV18; D gene ambiguous. The germline gives CDR1 KGHSH, CDR2 LQKENI. The CDR3 spans 15 residues. Trimming removed 0 bases from V and 6 bases from J, with 14 bases in between. CDR3 in DNA: TGTGCCAGCTCACCACCGTCGGCCACAAGCGCTGAAGCTTTCTTT. This encodes CASSPPSATSAEAFF.

This chain links TRBV30 with TRBJ1-2; 9 bases are shared with TRBD1. The CDR3 loop spans 16 amino acids. V shed 1 base, J shed 8 bases, and the junction held 14 bases outside the gene matches. Looked up from germline, CDR1 is GTSNPN and CDR2 is SVGIG (reference sequence). CDR3 sequence (DNA): TGTGCCTGGAGTGATGGCGTCCCACAGGGGGCTGGAGGCTACACCTTC. It is translated as CAWSDGVPQGAGGYTF. Filled out from reference TRBV30 and TRBJ1-2, the complete variable domain reads SQTIHQWPATLVQPVGSPLSLECTVEGTSNPNLYWYRQAAGRGLQLLFYSVGIGQISSEVPQNLSASRPQDRQFILSSKKLLLSDSGFYLCAWSDGVPQGAGGYTFGSGTRLTVV.